These 2 T cell receptor beta chains share one sample of origin, sequenced in a study of response to subunit inactivated influenza vaccine. MiXCR, applied by TCRdb to the RT-PCR reads, yields one record per CDR3 protein. This sample has around 500,000 distinct CDR3 sequences, with 9.5% to 13% found just once. Sequenced here: PBMCs from blood, sampled roughly 6 weeks after vaccination. Every receptor here comes from a man over 45 who received an inactivated influenza vaccine.

This clonotype was recorded a few times. The rearrangement joins TRBV11-2 to TRBJ2-1; 13 positions match TRBD2. The CDR3 spans 17 residues. Germline CDR1 is SGHAT and CDR2 is FQNNGV. V shed 0 bases and J 5 bases; nucleotides not matched to a gene: 4. The CDR3 protein is CASSLEETSGGHNEQFF. CDR3 coding DNA: TGTGCCAGCAGCTTAGAGGAGACTAGCGGGGGGCACAATGAGCAGTTCTTC.

This clonotype came up a few times. The chain employs TRBV7-8 and TRBJ2-1; D is uncertain. The germline V gene encodes CDR1 SGHVS and CDR2 FQNEAQ. V lost 6 bases, J lost 0 bases, and 12 bases lay in between. This CDR3 is built from 15 residues. The CDR3 region has the DNA TGTGCCAGCAGACCAGGACGCAGCTCCTACAATGAGCAGTTCTTC. This sequence encodes CASRPGRSSYNEQFF.